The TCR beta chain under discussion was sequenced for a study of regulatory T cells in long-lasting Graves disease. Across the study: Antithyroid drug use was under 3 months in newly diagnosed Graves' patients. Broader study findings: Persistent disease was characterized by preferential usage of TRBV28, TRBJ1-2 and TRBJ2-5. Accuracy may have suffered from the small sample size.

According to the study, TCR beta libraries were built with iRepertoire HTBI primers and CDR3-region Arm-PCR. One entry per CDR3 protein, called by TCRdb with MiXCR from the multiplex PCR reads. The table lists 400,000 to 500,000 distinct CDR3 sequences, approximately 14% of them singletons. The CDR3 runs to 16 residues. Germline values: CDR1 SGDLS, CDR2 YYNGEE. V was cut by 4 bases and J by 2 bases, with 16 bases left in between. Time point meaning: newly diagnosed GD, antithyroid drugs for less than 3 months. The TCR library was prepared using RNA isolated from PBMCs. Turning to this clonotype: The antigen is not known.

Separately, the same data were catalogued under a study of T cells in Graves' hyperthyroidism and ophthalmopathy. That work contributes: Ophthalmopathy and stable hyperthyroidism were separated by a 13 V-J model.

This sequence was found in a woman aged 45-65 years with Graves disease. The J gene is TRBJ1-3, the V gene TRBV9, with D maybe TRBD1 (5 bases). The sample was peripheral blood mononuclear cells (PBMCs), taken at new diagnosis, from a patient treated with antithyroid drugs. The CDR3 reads CASSLSGGETGNTIYF. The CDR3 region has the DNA TGTGCCAGCAGCCTGAGCGGGGGGGAAACTGGAAACACCATATATTTT.